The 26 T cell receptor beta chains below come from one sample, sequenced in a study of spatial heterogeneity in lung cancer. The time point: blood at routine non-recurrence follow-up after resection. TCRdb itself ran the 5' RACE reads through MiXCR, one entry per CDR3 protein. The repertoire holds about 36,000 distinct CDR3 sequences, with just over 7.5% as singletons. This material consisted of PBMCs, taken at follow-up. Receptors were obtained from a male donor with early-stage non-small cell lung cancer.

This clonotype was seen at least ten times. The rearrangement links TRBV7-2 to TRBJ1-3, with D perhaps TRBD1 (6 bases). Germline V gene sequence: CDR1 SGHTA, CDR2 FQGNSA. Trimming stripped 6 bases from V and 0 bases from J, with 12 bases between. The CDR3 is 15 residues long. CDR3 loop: CASSLTGLSGNTIYF. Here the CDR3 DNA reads TGTGCCAGCAGTTTGACAGGCCTCTCTGGAAACACCATATATTTT.

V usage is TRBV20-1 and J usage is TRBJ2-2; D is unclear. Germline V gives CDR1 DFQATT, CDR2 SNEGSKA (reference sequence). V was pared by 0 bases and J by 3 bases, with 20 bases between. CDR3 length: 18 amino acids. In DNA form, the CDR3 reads TGCAGTGCTAGAGAGGGGAAACAGAAGGCCTGGGACACCGGGGAGCTGTTTTTT. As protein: CSAREGKQKAWDTGELFF.

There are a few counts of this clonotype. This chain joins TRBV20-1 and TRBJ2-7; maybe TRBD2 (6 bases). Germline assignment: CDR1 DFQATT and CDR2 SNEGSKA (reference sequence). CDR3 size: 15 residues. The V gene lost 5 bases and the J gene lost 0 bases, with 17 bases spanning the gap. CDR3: CSAHFVWGDSYEQYF. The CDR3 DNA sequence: TGCAGTGCTCATTTCGTTTGGGGGGACTCCTACGAGCAGTACTTC.

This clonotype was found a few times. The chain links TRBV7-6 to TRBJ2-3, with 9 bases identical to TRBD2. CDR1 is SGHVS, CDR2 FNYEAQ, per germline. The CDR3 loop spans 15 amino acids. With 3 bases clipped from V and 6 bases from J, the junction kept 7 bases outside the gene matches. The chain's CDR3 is CASSFSAGGVDTQYF. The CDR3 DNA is TGTGCCAGCAGCTTTTCAGCGGGGGGCGTGGATACGCAGTATTTT. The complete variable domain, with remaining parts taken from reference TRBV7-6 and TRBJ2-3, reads GAGVSQSPRYKVTKRGQDVALRCDPISGHVSLYWYRQALGQGPEFLTYFNYEAQQDKSGLPNDRFSAERPEGSISTLTIQRTEQRDSAMYRCASSFSAGGVDTQYFGPGTRLTVL.

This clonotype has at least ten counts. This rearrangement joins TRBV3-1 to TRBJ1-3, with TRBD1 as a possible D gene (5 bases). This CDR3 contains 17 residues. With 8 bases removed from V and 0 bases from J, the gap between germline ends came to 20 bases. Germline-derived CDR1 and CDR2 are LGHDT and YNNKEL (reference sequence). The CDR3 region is CASGLQDSYFSGNTIYF. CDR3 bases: TGTGCCAGCGGACTACAGGATTCGTACTTCTCTGGAAACACCATATATTTT.

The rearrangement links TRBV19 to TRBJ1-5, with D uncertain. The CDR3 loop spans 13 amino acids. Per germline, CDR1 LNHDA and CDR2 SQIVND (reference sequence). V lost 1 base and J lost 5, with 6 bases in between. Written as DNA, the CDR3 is TGTGCCAGTAGTATAGCCATGGATCAGCCCCAGCATTTT. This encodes CASSIAMDQPQHF.

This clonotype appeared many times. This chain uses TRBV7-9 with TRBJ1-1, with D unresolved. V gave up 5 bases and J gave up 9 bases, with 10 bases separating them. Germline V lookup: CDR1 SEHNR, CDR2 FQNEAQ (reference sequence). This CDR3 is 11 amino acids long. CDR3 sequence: CASSTGWKAFF. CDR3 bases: TGTGCCAGCAGCACGGGGTGGAAAGCTTTCTTT.

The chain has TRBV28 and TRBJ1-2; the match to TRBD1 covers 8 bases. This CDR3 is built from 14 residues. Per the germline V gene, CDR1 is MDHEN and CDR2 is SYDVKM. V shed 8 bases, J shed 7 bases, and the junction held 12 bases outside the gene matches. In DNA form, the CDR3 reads TGTGCCAGCGGGGGACAGGAAGGAGTTGGTGGCTACACCTTC. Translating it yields CASGGQEGVGGYTF.

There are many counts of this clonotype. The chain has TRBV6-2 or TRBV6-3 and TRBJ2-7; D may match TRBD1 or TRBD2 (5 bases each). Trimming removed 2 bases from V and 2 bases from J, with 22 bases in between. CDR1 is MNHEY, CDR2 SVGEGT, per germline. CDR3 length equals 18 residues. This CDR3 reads CASSYPVGAIGDAYEQYF. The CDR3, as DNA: TGTGCCAGCAGTTACCCCGTGGGCGCCATAGGGGACGCCTACGAGCAGTACTTC.

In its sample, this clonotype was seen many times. The CDR3 protein is CASSPTWRSSYEQYF. DNA for the CDR3: TGTGCCAGCAGCCCTACTTGGCGGAGCTCCTACGAGCAGTACTTC. The chain recombines TRBV11-2 with TRBJ2-7, with D unclear. The CDR3 runs to 15 residues. CDR1 is SGHAT, CDR2 FQNNGV, per germline. V lost 5 bases and J lost 0, with 14 bases in between.

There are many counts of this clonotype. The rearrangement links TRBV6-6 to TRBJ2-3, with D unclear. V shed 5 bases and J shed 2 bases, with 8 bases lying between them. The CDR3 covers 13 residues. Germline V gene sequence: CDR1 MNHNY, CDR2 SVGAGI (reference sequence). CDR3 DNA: TGTGCCAGCAGTACCGAATCCACAGATACGCAGTATTTT. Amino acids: CASSTESTDTQYF.

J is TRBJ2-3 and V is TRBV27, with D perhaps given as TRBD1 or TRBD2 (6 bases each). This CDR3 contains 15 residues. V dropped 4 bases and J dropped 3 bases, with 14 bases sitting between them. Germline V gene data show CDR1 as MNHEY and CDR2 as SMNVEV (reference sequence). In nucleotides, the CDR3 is TGTGCCAGCAGTTCCAGGGGAGGATGGACAGATACGCAGTATTTT. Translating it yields CASSSRGGWTDTQYF.

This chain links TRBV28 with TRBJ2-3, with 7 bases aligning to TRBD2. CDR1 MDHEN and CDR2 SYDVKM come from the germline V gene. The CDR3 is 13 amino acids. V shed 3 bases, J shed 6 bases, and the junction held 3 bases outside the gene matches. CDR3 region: CASSFWRGDTQYF. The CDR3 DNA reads TGTGCCAGCAGTTTTTGGCGGGGGGATACGCAGTATTTT.

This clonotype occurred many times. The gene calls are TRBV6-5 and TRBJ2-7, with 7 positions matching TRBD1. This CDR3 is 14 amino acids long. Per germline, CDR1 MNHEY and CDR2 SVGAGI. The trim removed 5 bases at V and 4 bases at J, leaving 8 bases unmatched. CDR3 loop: CASSRRDSIYEQYF. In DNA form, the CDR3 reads TGTGCCAGCAGTCGCCGGGACAGTATTTACGAGCAGTACTTC.

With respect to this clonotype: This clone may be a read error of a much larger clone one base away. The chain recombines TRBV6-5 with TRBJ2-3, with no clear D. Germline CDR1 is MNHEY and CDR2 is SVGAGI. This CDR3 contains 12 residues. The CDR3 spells CASGYNADTQYF. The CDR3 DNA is TGTGCCAGCGGTTACAACGCTGATACGCAGTATTTT.

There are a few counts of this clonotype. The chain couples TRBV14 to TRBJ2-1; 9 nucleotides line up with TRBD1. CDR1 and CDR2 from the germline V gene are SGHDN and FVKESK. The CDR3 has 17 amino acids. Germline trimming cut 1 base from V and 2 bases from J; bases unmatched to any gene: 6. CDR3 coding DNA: TGTGCCAGCAGCCAAGCTACGGGGACAGGGACCTACAATGAGCAGTTCTTC. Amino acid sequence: CASSQATGTGTYNEQFF.

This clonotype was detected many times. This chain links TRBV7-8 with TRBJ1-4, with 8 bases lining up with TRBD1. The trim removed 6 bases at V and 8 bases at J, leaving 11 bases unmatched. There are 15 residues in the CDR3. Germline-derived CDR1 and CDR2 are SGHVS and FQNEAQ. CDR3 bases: TGTGCCAGCAGGATCCGGACAGGGCCAAGGGAAAAACTGTTTTTT. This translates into CASRIRTGPREKLFF.

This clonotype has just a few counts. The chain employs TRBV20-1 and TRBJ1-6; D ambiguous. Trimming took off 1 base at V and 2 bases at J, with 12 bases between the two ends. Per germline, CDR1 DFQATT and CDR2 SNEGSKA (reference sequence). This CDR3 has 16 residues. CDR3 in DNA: TGCAGTGCTAGAGGTGCAGACCGACCCTATAATTCACCCCTCCACTTT. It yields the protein CSARGADRPYNSPLHF.

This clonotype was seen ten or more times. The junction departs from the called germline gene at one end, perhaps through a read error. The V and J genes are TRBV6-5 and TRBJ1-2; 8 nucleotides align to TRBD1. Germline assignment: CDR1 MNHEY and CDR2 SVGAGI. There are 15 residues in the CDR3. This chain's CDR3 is CATSISTQGAVGYTF. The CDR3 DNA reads TGTGCCACCAGTATCTCGACGCAGGGGGCCGTTGGCTACACCTTC.

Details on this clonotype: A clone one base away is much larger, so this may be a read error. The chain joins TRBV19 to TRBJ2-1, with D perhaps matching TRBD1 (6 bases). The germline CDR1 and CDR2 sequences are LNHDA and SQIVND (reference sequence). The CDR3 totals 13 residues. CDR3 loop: CASSRTEYNEQIF. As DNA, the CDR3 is TGTGCCAGTAGTCGGACAGAATACAATGAGCAGATCTTC.

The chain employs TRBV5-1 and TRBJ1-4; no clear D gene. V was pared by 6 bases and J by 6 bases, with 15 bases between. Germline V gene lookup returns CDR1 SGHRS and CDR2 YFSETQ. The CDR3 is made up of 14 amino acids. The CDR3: CASTVGQVDEKLFF. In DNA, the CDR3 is TGCGCCAGCACGGTTGGCCAAGTCGATGAAAAACTGTTTTTT. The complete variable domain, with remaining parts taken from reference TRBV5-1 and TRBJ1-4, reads KAGVTQTPRYLIKTRGQQVTLSCSPISGHRSVSWYQQTPGQGLQFLFEYFSETQRNKGNFPGRFSGRQFSNSRSEMNVSTLELGDSALYLCASTVGQVDEKLFFGSGTQLSVL.

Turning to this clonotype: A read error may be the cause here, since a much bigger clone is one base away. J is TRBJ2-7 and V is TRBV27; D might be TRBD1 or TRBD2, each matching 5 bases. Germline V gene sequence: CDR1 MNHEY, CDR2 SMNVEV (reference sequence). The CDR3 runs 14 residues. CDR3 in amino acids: CTSSKGPLSYEQYF. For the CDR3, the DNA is TGTACCAGCAGTAAGGGACCTCTTTCCTACGAGCAGTACTTC.

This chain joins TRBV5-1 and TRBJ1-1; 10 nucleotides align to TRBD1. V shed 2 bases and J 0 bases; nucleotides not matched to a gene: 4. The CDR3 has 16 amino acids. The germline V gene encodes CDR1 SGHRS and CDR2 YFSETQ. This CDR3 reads CASSFGTGVMNTEAFF. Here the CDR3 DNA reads TGCGCCAGCAGCTTTGGGACAGGGGTTATGAACACTGAAGCTTTCTTT.

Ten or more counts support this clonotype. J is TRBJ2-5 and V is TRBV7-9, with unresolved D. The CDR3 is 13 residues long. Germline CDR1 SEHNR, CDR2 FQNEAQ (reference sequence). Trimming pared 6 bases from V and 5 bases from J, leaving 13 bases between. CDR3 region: CASRLRLLETQYF. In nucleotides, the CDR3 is TGTGCCAGCAGACTGCGCCTCCTGGAGACCCAGTACTTC.

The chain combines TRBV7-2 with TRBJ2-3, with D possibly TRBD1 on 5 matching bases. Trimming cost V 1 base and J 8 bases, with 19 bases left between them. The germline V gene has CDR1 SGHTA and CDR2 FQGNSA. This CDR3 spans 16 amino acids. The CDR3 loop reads CASSLGGAGSMVTQYF. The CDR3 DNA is TGTGCCAGCAGCTTAGGTGGGGCTGGTTCGATGGTTACGCAGTATTTT.

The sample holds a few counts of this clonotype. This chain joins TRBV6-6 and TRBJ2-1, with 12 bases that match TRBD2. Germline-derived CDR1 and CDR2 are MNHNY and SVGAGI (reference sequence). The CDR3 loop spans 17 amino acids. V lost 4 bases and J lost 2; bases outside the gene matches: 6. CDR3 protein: CASSSLSSGGAYNEQFF. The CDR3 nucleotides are TGTGCCAGCAGTTCCCTTTCTAGCGGGGGGGCCTACAATGAGCAGTTCTTC.